These 17 T cell receptor beta chains were all obtained from the same sample, sequenced in a study of CD8 T cells in ankylosing spondylitis. TCRdb recomputed calls from the 5' RACE reads with MiXCR, one row per CDR3 protein. The sample yields about 130,000 distinct CDR3 sequences, 7% seen once. Sequencing was done on a sample of blood, either unsorted or a sorted T cell fraction (not recorded which). The receptors were sampled from a male donor with ankylosing spondylitis or in good health (not recorded which).

This clonotype was seen many times. The V call is TRBV5-6, the J call TRBJ2-1, with D uncertain. Germline CDR1 reads SGHDT; CDR2 reads YYEEEE. This CDR3 contains 15 residues. V was clipped by 0 bases and J by 0 bases, with 7 bases between them. The CDR3 here is CASSLEGSSYNEQFF. Written as DNA, the CDR3 is TGTGCCAGCAGCTTGGAGGGAAGCTCCTACAATGAGCAGTTCTTC.

This clonotype was seen ten or more times. This rearrangement joins TRBV5-1 to TRBJ2-3; TRBD1 matches at 8 bases. With 4 bases clipped from V and 5 bases from J, the junction kept 3 bases outside the gene matches. Germline CDR1 SGHRS, CDR2 YFSETQ. This CDR3 is 13 amino acids long. CDR3 in DNA: TGCGCCAGCAGCGGACAGGGAGGAGATACGCAGTATTTT. This translates into CASSGQGGDTQYF.

In this sample, this clonotype turned up many times. The rearrangement uses TRBV7-3 and TRBJ2-2; no firm D call. The CDR3 is made up of 14 amino acids. V lost 0 bases to trimming and J lost 5 bases, with 7 bases between them. Per the germline V gene, CDR1 is SGHTA and CDR2 is FQGTGA. The CDR3 nucleotides read TGTGCCAGCAGCTTAACTGGTTGGACCGGGGAGCTGTTTTTT. Translation gives CASSLTGWTGELFF.

This clonotype was detected many times. The chain combines TRBV5-6 with TRBJ2-2, with 10 bases lining up with TRBD1. The CDR3 is 14 residues long. Germline V gene data show CDR1 as SGHDT and CDR2 as YYEEEE. V lost 7 bases and J lost 2; bases outside the gene matches: 2. CDR3 sequence (DNA): TGTGCCAGCGGGACAGGGGCCAACACCGGGGAGCTGTTTTTT. Translation: CASGTGANTGELFF.

This clonotype appeared many times. The genes are TRBV5-1 and TRBJ1-1; D might be TRBD1 (6 bases). V lost 4 bases to trimming and J lost 3 bases, with 10 bases between them. CDR1 is SGHRS and CDR2 is YFSETQ in the germline V gene. This CDR3 has 13 amino acids. CDR3 amino acids: CASSVQGDTEAFF. The CDR3 DNA is TGCGCCAGCAGCGTACAGGGAGACACTGAAGCTTTCTTT.

In its sample, this clonotype was seen many times. V gene TRBV6-1 combines with J gene TRBJ1-5; D possibly corresponds to TRBD1 (5 bases). Germline assignment: CDR1 MNHNS and CDR2 SASEGT. The CDR3 is made up of 14 amino acids. The ends were cut back, 7 bases at V and 3 bases at J, with 13 bases in the middle. Written as DNA, the CDR3 is TGTGCCAGCATAACCGGGACTGCCAATCAGCCCCAGCATTTT. Protein product: CASITGTANQPQHF.

The gene calls are TRBV28 and TRBJ1-5; 11 positions agree with TRBD1. Trimming took 6 bases from V and 6 from J; bases not matched to a gene: 4. From germline, CDR1 is MDHEN and CDR2 SYDVKM. This CDR3 contains 14 residues. CDR3 sequence reads: CASRRDRGFQPQHF. CDR3 bases: TGTGCCAGCAGACGGGACAGGGGGTTTCAGCCCCAGCATTTT. Based on the CDR3 plus reference TRBV28 and TRBJ1-5, the full variable domain is DVKVTQSSRYLVKRTGEKVFLECVQDMDHENMFWYRQDPGLGLRLIYFSYDVKMKEKGDIPEGYSVSREKKERFSLILESASTNQTSMYLCASRRDRGFQPQHFGDGTRLSIL.

In this sample, this clonotype turned up many times. The chain links TRBV25-1 to TRBJ1-2, with 8 bases fitting TRBD1. The germline gives CDR1 MGHDK, CDR2 SYGVNS. The CDR3 contains 14 residues. V lost 1 base to trimming and J lost 7 bases; unmatched junction nucleotides: 5. The CDR3 loop reads CASSEFQGASGYTF. DNA for the CDR3: TGTGCCAGCAGTGAATTTCAGGGGGCTTCTGGCTACACCTTC.

This clonotype was seen ten or more times. This chain uses TRBV27 with TRBJ2-2; 8 nucleotides match TRBD1. J was trimmed by 6 bases and V by 6 bases; bases with no gene match: 9. Germline V gene data show CDR1 as MNHEY and CDR2 as SMNVEV (reference sequence). The length of the CDR3 is 15 residues. CDR3 nucleotide sequence: TGTGCCAGCAGGGTTGACAGGGGATACTCCGGGGAGCTGTTTTTT. It yields the protein CASRVDRGYSGELFF.

J is TRBJ1-3 and V is TRBV7-9; D is unclear. V was trimmed by 5 bases and J by 0 bases, leaving 2 bases between them. The CDR3 covers 12 residues. CDR1 SEHNR and CDR2 FQNEAQ come from the germline V gene (reference sequence). DNA for the CDR3: TGTGCCAGCAGCACCTCTGGAAACACCATATATTTT. Amino acids: CASSTSGNTIYF.

This clonotype showed up many times. The V call is TRBV7-8, the J call TRBJ2-1; no definite D call. Between the trimmed V and J ends, which lost 2 bases and 3 bases, there was a span of 14 bases. This CDR3 spans 16 amino acids. Germline values: CDR1 SGHVS, CDR2 FQNEAQ. CDR3 in DNA: TGTGCCAGCAGCTTATATGTAGGGCAGGACTACAATGAGCAGTTCTTC. The encoded protein is CASSLYVGQDYNEQFF.

In this sample, this clonotype turned up many times. The chain recombines TRBV28 with TRBJ2-7; D is ambiguous. The CDR3 consists of 13 residues. The germline V and J ends were trimmed by 1 base and 2 bases, with 6 bases remaining between them. In germline, CDR1 is MDHEN, CDR2 SYDVKM. The CDR3 sequence is CASSLSLTYEQYF. Here the CDR3 DNA reads TGTGCCAGCAGTTTATCCTTAACCTACGAGCAGTACTTC.

Concerning this clonotype: A much larger clone differs from this one at a single base, so this may be a read error. The rearrangement uses TRBV7-2 and TRBJ1-2, with D tentatively TRBD1 (5 bases). The CDR3 is made up of 15 amino acids. The germline gives CDR1 SGHTA, CDR2 FQGNSA. As DNA, the CDR3 is TGTGCCAGCAGCTTAGGTCGGGGCGCCTTCTATGGCTACCCCTTC. It yields the protein CASSLGRGAFYGYPF.

This clonotype was recorded many times. The chain couples TRBV12-3 or TRBV12-4 to TRBJ2-2, with D tentatively TRBD1 or TRBD2 (5 bases each). This CDR3 comprises 14 residues. Trimming cost V 5 bases and J 7 bases, with 14 bases left between them. The CDR3 reads CASSLERDVGELFF. CDR3 sequence (DNA): TGTGCCAGCAGTCTAGAAAGGGACGTCGGGGAGCTGTTTTTT.

Many counts were recorded for this clonotype. The rearrangement uses TRBV9 and TRBJ2-1; D may correspond to TRBD1 or TRBD2 (5 bases each). Trimming removed 7 bases from V and 8 bases from J, with 19 bases in between. CDR3 size: 14 residues. The germline gives CDR1 SGDLS, CDR2 YYNGEE. The CDR3 DNA follows: TGTGCCAGCGCGAGTTCCGGGGCCGGGGATGAGCAGTTCTTC. This sequence encodes CASASSGAGDEQFF.

This clonotype was seen ten or more times. The chain is built from TRBV14 and TRBJ2-1; 10 positions match TRBD1. Germline assignment: CDR1 SGHDN and CDR2 FVKESK. The CDR3 has 17 residues. Losses at the gene ends were 0 bases for V and 0 bases for J; bases not matched to a gene: 2. The CDR3 bases are TGTGCCAGCAGCCAAGAGGGACAGGGGCCCTCCTACAATGAGCAGTTCTTC. It specifies CASSQEGQGPSYNEQFF.

The sample holds many counts of this clonotype. The rearrangement joins TRBV5-1 to TRBJ2-7, with 7 bases lining up with TRBD1. Germline CDR1 and CDR2: SGHRS and YFSETQ. The CDR3 sequence is 13 residues long. V lost 5 bases, J lost 6 bases, and 8 bases stayed unmatched. CDR3 protein: CASSYRQGAEQYF. CDR3 coding DNA: TGCGCCAGCAGTTACAGACAGGGAGCCGAGCAGTACTTC.